The 23 T cell receptor beta chains below all came from one sample that was sequenced in a study of cytomegalovirus exposure and HLA in healthy donors. Primers included in the PCR were 60 Vbeta and 13 Jbeta primers. Assay: immunoSEQ multiplex PCR; the TCRdb copy retains only in-frame clones and omits some. The data show about 150,000 clones, 80% to 90% seen once. Sequenced: PBMCs. Receptors originate from a woman under 30 in good health and CMV-seronegative.

The chain couples TRBV27 to TRBJ2-3, with 8 bases aligning to TRBD1. Germline-derived CDR1 and CDR2 are MNHEY and SMNVEV (reference sequence). Trimming removed 6 bases from V and 3 bases from J; junction bases left unmatched: 5. The CDR3 has 14 residues. CDR3 sequence: CASRRDRRTDTQYF. DNA for the CDR3: TGTGCCAGCAGGAGGGACAGGCGAACAGATACGCAGTATTTT.

The gene calls are TRBV11-2 and TRBJ2-7; tentatively, D is TRBD2 (6 bases). Germline V gives CDR1 SGHAT, CDR2 FQNNGV. This CDR3 has 13 amino acids. The V end was cut by 4 bases, the J end by 6 bases, with 13 bases between. CDR3 loop: CASSSGTGSEQYF. CDR3 nucleotide sequence: TGTGCCAGCAGCTCCGGGACTGGGTCCGAGCAGTACTTC.

The chain is built from TRBV27 and TRBJ2-3, with 8 bases fitting TRBD1. V shed 7 bases, J shed 4 bases, and the junction held 7 bases outside the gene matches. The CDR3 length is 14 residues. CDR1 and CDR2 (germline): MNHEY, SMNVEV (reference sequence). CDR3 in DNA: TGTGCCAGCACCACGACAGGGGCCGCAGATACGCAGTATTTT. It is translated as CASTTTGAADTQYF.

The chain joins TRBV4-1 to TRBJ2-5; tentative D call: TRBD2 (6 bases). Trimming stripped 3 bases from V and 2 bases from J, with 7 bases between. Per germline, CDR1 MGHRA and CDR2 YSYEKL. The CDR3 spans 13 residues. CDR3 in DNA: TGCGCCAGCAGCCAGGGACTTCAAGAGACCCAGTACTTC. Translation: CASSQGLQETQYF.

This clone was detected only once. The chain employs TRBV7-9 and TRBJ2-5, with 12 positions matching TRBD2. Looked up from germline, CDR1 is SEHNR and CDR2 is FQNEAQ (reference sequence). This CDR3 contains 15 residues. Losses at the gene ends were 5 bases for V and 2 bases for J; bases not matched to a gene: 3. CDR3 DNA: TGTGCCAGCAGCCCCGGACTAGCGGGACAAGAGACCCAGTACTTC. Translated, it gives CASSPGLAGQETQYF.

V is TRBV7-2 and J is TRBJ1-3; D gene ambiguous. Trimming stripped 0 bases from V and 0 bases from J, with 9 bases between. Germline V gives CDR1 SGHTA, CDR2 FQGNSA. The CDR3 has 16 residues. CDR3: CASSLAGSNSGNTIYF. CDR3 bases: TGTGCCAGCAGCTTAGCGGGCAGTAACTCTGGAAACACCATATATTTT.

The chain joins TRBV28 to TRBJ2-1; a possible D gene is TRBD1 (5 bases). Trimming took 1 base from V and 6 from J, leaving 13 bases between them. Looked up from germline, CDR1 is MDHEN and CDR2 is SYDVKM. The CDR3 spans 15 residues. CDR3 DNA sequence: TGTGCCAGCAGTTTATCGGCAGGGTCGGTCAATGAGCAGTTCTTC. As protein: CASSLSAGSVNEQFF.

This chain joins TRBV6-6 and TRBJ2-2; 9 nucleotides align to TRBD2. CDR1 and CDR2 (germline): MNHNY, SVGAGI (reference sequence). V was pared by 4 bases and J by 3 bases, with 6 bases of the junction left unmatched. The CDR3 runs 16 residues. This chain's CDR3 is CASSFLAGGDTGELFF. The CDR3 DNA is TGTGCCAGCAGTTTCTTGGCGGGGGGGGACACCGGGGAGCTGTTTTTT.

This clone showed up just once. The V and J genes are TRBV28 and TRBJ1-4; D perhaps matches TRBD1 (5 bases). Germline V gives CDR1 MDHEN, CDR2 SYDVKM. The ends were cut back, 6 bases at V and 2 bases at J, with 16 bases in the middle. The CDR3 contains 16 residues. As DNA, the CDR3 is TGTGCCAGCAGCCCGGGGACGGGGGGGACTAATGAAAAACTGTTTTTT. Residues: CASSPGTGGTNEKLFF.

This clone occurred once. The sample contains more than one DNA sequence encoding this CDR3. This chain connects TRBV2 to TRBJ2-7; possible D gene TRBD1, 6 bases. This CDR3 region has 13 residues. Trimming removed 6 bases from V and 0 bases from J, with 9 bases in between. Germline V CDR1 and CDR2: SNHLY, FYNNEI. The CDR3 loop reads CASSRDTSYEQYF. The CDR3 region has the DNA TGTGCCAGCAGCCGGGACACCTCCTACGAGCAGTACTTC.

V is TRBV5-1 and J is TRBJ1-2; D gene uncertain. CDR3 length: 15 amino acids. The V end lost 0 bases, the J end lost 4 bases, and 13 bases lay between the germline ends. Germline V lookup: CDR1 SGHRS, CDR2 YFSETQ. DNA for the CDR3: TGCGCCAGCAGCTTGGCACAGTCAATCTCCTATGGCTACACCTTC. Amino acid sequence: CASSLAQSISYGYTF.

This chain links TRBV10-3 with TRBJ2-7, with D possibly TRBD1 on 5 matching bases. Germline V CDR1 and CDR2: ENHRY, SYGVKD. V was trimmed by 3 bases and J by 3 bases, leaving 6 bases between them. The CDR3 covers 12 residues. The CDR3 loop is CAISDDSYEQYF. CDR3 nucleotides: TGTGCCATCAGTGACGACAGCTACGAGCAGTACTTC.

The gene calls are TRBV29-1 and TRBJ1-1, with D hard to call. The CDR3 spans 12 residues. V was pared by 6 bases and J by 4 bases, with 12 bases between. Germline values: CDR1 SQVTM, CDR2 ANQGSEA. The CDR3 region has the DNA TGCAGCGTGGAGCGGGGAGGCACTGAAGCTTTCTTT. It codes for CSVERGGTEAFF.

The chain links TRBV6-6 to TRBJ2-3, with 9 bases lining up with TRBD2. Germline CDR1 reads MNHNY; CDR2 reads SVGAGI (reference sequence). The ends lost 5 bases at V and 0 bases at J; junction bases unmatched: 3. The length of the CDR3 is 15 residues. The CDR3 spells CASSPTSGSTDTQYF. CDR3 coding DNA: TGTGCCAGCAGTCCGACTAGCGGAAGCACAGATACGCAGTATTTT.

This clone was counted a few times. This chain links TRBV5-1 with TRBJ2-4; 12 nucleotides agree with TRBD2. V was clipped by 4 bases and J by 8 bases; unmatched bases: 7. Germline lookup yields CDR1 SGHRS and CDR2 YFSETQ. The CDR3 spans 15 residues. Here the CDR3 DNA reads TGCGCCAGCAGCCGGGAGGCTAGCGGGGGGGACATTCAGTACTTC. Protein sequence: CASSREASGGDIQYF. The full variable domain, completed using reference TRBV5-1 and TRBJ2-4, is KAGVTQTPRYLIKTRGQQVTLSCSPISGHRSVSWYQQTPGQGLQFLFEYFSETQRNKGNFPGRFSGRQFSNSRSEMNVSTLELGDSALYLCASSREASGGDIQYFGAGTRLSVL.

J is TRBJ2-5 and V is TRBV7-2; 7 nucleotides align to TRBD2. Trimming took 5 bases from V and 3 from J; bases not matched to a gene: 12. The CDR3 spans 16 residues. CDR1 and CDR2 (germline): SGHTA, FQGNSA. CDR3 in amino acids: CASSPWLVAGKETQYF. Written as DNA, the CDR3 is TGTGCCAGCAGCCCCTGGTTGGTAGCGGGCAAAGAGACCCAGTACTTC.

V usage is TRBV7-9 and J usage is TRBJ2-7; D uncertain. The germline CDR1 and CDR2 sequences are SEHNR and FQNEAQ (reference sequence). This CDR3 has 13 residues. Trimming removed 2 bases at V and 1 base at J, with 6 bases between. CDR3 DNA: TGTGCCAGCAGCTTATTTTCTTCCTACGAGCAGTACTTC. Its translation is CASSLFSSYEQYF.

This clone was observed a handful of times. The chain links TRBV7-9 to TRBJ2-5, with 7 bases that match TRBD1. The assigned J gene may be wrong: the sequence end matches TRBJ2-7 better. The CDR3 has 16 amino acids. From germline, CDR1 is SEHNR and CDR2 FQNEAQ (reference sequence). The CDR3 region is CASSQTRRGGPYEQYF. The CDR3 DNA reads TGTGCCAGCAGCCAAACTCGACGAGGGGGCCCCTACGAGCAGTACTTC.

Notes on this clone: The DNA is left out, because the CDR3 cannot be placed on it with certainty; the CDR3 is given as TCRdb lists it. The chain has TRBV6-6 and TRBJ2-2; the table's D call of TRBD1 was not tested on the DNA. Both ends counted, the CDR3 spans 16 residues. Germline values: CDR1 MNHNY, CDR2 SVGAGI (reference sequence). The CDR3 here is CASSSTLGAGTGELFF.

The chain employs TRBV28 and TRBJ2-7; 9 bases are a match to TRBD1. Per germline, CDR1 MDHEN and CDR2 SYDVKM. The V and J ends lost 6 bases and 3 bases, in that order; junction bases with no gene match: 9. The CDR3 consists of 15 residues. CDR3 coding DNA: TGTGCCAGCAGCCGGGACGGACAGGGGAACTACGAGCAGTACTTC. Translated: CASSRDGQGNYEQYF.

The chain carries TRBV5-1 and TRBJ2-7; 8 bases are shared with TRBD1. There are 16 residues in the CDR3. The V gene's germline CDR1 is SGHRS and CDR2 YFSETQ. Unmatched junction bases numbered 6, after V lost 0 bases and J lost 1 base. The CDR3 coding sequence is TGCGCCAGCAGCTTGGCCCTTGGACAGGGATCCTACGAGCAGTACTTC. This translates into CASSLALGQGSYEQYF.

CDR3 sequence: CASSFTGRLFF. CDR3 DNA: TGTGCCAGCAGCTTCACAGGGAGACTGTTTTTT. This chain connects TRBV7-2 to TRBJ1-4; a weak D match, TRBD1 (6 bases). Germline CDR1 SGHTA, CDR2 FQGNSA. The CDR3 length is 11 residues. V was trimmed by 3 bases and J by 13 bases, leaving 9 bases between them.

This chain links TRBV28 with TRBJ1-2; tentatively, D is TRBD1 (5 bases). Deletions cut 4 bases from V and 0 bases from J, with 12 bases between. This CDR3 spans 15 amino acids. Germline V gives CDR1 MDHEN, CDR2 SYDVKM. The CDR3 coding sequence is TGTGCCAGCAGTTCCCGGGGGAAGACTAACTATGGCTACACCTTC. Its protein is CASSSRGKTNYGYTF.